Presented here are 28 T cell receptor beta chains from one specimen sequenced in a study of vaccination effects on CD4 cells after COVID-19. Profiling relied on immunoSEQ multiplex PCR, and the TCRdb table lists in-frame clones only, not all of them. The profile shows roughly 41,000 clones, over 60% of them singletons. What these receptors recognize is not known. Sequencing in the ViraFEST assay came after antigen-specific CD4+ T cells had been expanded with viral peptide pools, which were used to stimulate PBMC. The authors isolated CD4+ T cells after around 10 days of culture. Each person got two doses of an mRNA SARS-CoV-2 vaccine, BNT162b2 or mRNA-1273. The sample was CD4+ T cells from PBMCs cultured with HCoV-OC43 spike peptides, taken after COVID-19 vaccination. Stated subset: HCoV-OC43 spike overlapping peptide pool stimulation. These receptors came from a human donor who received a COVID-19 vaccine.

V and J are TRBV6-5 and TRBJ1-5; D is ambiguous. This CDR3 comprises 15 residues. V gave up 6 bases and J gave up 0 bases, with 12 bases separating them. The V gene's germline CDR1 is MNHEY and CDR2 SVGAGI. This CDR3 is CASRTDLYSNQPQHF. CDR3 DNA: TGTGCCAGCAGAACAGATCTATATAGCAATCAGCCCCAGCATTTT.

This chain uses TRBV5-5 with TRBJ1-1; 9 positions match TRBD1. The germline CDR1 and CDR2 sequences are SGHKS and YYEKEE (reference sequence). The CDR3 extends over 15 amino acids. The J segment lost 6 bases and the V segment lost 4 bases, leaving 10 bases of the junction unmatched. In nucleotides, the CDR3 is TGTGCCAGCAGCGTTCGAACAGGGGGCAACGCTGAAGCTTTCTTT. Protein: CASSVRTGGNAEAFF.

The chain links TRBV29-1 to TRBJ2-5, with TRBD2 matching 7 bases. Losses at the gene ends were 6 bases for V and 5 bases for J; bases not matched to a gene: 12. Per germline, CDR1 SQVTM and CDR2 ANQGSEA. The CDR3 covers 14 residues. CDR3 nucleotide sequence: TGCAGCGTCAAACTTGGGGCGGGAGTGGAGACCCAGTACTTC. Amino acid sequence: CSVKLGAGVETQYF.

The rearrangement joins TRBV20-1 to TRBJ2-7; D is unclear. The CDR3 extends over 11 amino acids. Trimming took off 0 bases at V and 3 bases at J, with 3 bases between the two ends. Germline V gene lookup returns CDR1 DFQATT and CDR2 SNEGSKA (reference sequence). CDR3 loop: CSARDGYEQYF. The CDR3 DNA is TGCAGTGCTAGAGACGGCTACGAGCAGTACTTC.

The CDR3 coding sequence is TGCGCCAGCAGCTGGGGGGACAGGGGAAACACCATATATTTT. Translating gives CASSWGDRGNTIYF. This chain joins TRBV5-1 and TRBJ1-3; TRBD1 matches at 8 bases. V lost 3 bases and J lost 4; bases outside the gene matches: 3. CDR1 is SGHRS, CDR2 YFSETQ, per germline. CDR3 length: 14 residues.

The chain links TRBV14 to TRBJ1-2; D gene unclear. V was trimmed by 1 base and J by 5 bases, leaving 8 bases between them. From germline, CDR1 is SGHDN and CDR2 FVKESK. The CDR3 loop spans 13 amino acids. CDR3 nucleotide sequence: TGTGCCAGCAGCCAAGCGGACGGTTATGGCTACACCTTC. It encodes CASSQADGYGYTF.

Written as DNA, the CDR3 is TGTGCCAGCAGCCCGGGACAGGGGTACGAAAAACTGTTTTTT. This gives the protein CASSPGQGYEKLFF. The rearrangement joins TRBV28 to TRBJ1-4; 10 bases map to TRBD1. The CDR3 runs to 14 residues. Germline CDR1 reads MDHEN; CDR2 reads SYDVKM. The junction had 6 bases not matched to a gene; V was cut back by 6 bases and J by 8 bases.

This clone was seen more than once but under ten times. The V gene is TRBV3-1 (or the pseudogene TRBV3-2), the J gene TRBJ2-7; D unresolved. Germline-derived CDR1 and CDR2 are LGHDT and YNNKEL (reference sequence). The CDR3 runs to 12 residues. V gave up 10 bases and J gave up 6 bases, with 16 bases separating them. CDR3 sequence (DNA): TGTGCCACCTCAAGGTCGGGTAGCGAGCAGTACTTC. Translating it yields CATSRSGSEQYF.

This clone turned up a few times. The chain is built from TRBV5-1 and TRBJ2-1, with D unresolved. The germline V gene has CDR1 SGHRS and CDR2 YFSETQ. Trimming removed 4 bases at V and 5 bases at J, with 10 bases between. This CDR3 spans 13 amino acids. The CDR3 loop is CASSRIENNEQFF. CDR3 nucleotides: TGCGCCAGCAGCCGAATAGAGAACAATGAGCAGTTCTTC.

The chain carries TRBV4-1 and TRBJ2-7; the match to TRBD1 covers 7 bases. V trimming: 4 bases; J trimming: 1 base; junction bases outside the gene matches: 7. CDR3 length equals 15 residues. Germline CDR1 and CDR2: MGHRA and YSYEKL. The CDR3 spells CASSPGQVPSYEQYF. CDR3 nucleotides: TGCGCCAGCAGCCCCGGACAGGTGCCATCCTACGAGCAGTACTTC.

CDR3 nucleotides: TGTGCCAGTAGTATGAGGGGCGACAGGATTAATCAGCCCCAGCATTTT. It is translated as CASSMRGDRINQPQHF. This sequence joins TRBV19 and TRBJ1-5, with a possible D match to TRBD1 (6 bases). The V end was cut by 3 bases, the J end by 4 bases, with 16 bases between. The CDR3 consists of 16 residues. Germline V gene sequence: CDR1 LNHDA, CDR2 SQIVND (reference sequence).

Points on this clone: One end of the junction is discordant with germline, which a read error may explain. The chain employs TRBV29-1 and TRBJ2-5, with D perhaps being TRBD1 or TRBD2 (6 bases each). CDR1 and CDR2 (germline): SQVTM, ANQGSEA. This CDR3 comprises 13 residues. CDR3 sequence reads: CSVEGGTPETQYF. CDR3 DNA: TGCAGCGTGGAAGGGGGGACCCCAGAGACCCAGTACTTC.

The V and J genes are TRBV2 and TRBJ1-5; 7 nucleotides agree with TRBD1. V was pared by 6 bases and J by 0 bases, with 5 bases of the junction left unmatched. The CDR3 contains 15 residues. Germline CDR1 reads SNHLY; CDR2 reads FYNNEI. CDR3 DNA sequence: TGTGCCAGCAGCGTTGACAGGGCTAGCAATCAGCCCCAGCATTTT. Its protein product is CASSVDRASNQPQHF.

The rearrangement uses TRBV14 and TRBJ2-1, with D perhaps being TRBD1 or TRBD2 (5 bases each). This CDR3 region has 16 residues. The V gene lost 4 bases and the J gene lost 4 bases, with 17 bases spanning the gap. Germline V lookup: CDR1 SGHDN, CDR2 FVKESK. The CDR3 protein is CASSPLRWDGYNEQFF. In nucleotides, the CDR3 is TGTGCCAGCAGCCCCCTCCGGTGGGACGGATACAATGAGCAGTTCTTC.

This clone was found once. The same CDR3 arises from other DNA sequences in this sample as well. The chain couples TRBV5-1 to TRBJ2-3, with 8 positions matching TRBD1. V lost 0 bases, J lost 6 bases, and 3 bases stayed unmatched. Germline CDR1 reads SGHRS; CDR2 reads YFSETQ. The CDR3 consists of 14 residues. The CDR3 sequence: CASSLGQGSDTQYF. The CDR3 DNA sequence: TGCGCCAGCAGCTTGGGACAGGGGTCGGATACGCAGTATTTT. Variable domain in full (rest from reference TRBV5-1 and TRBJ2-3): KAGVTQTPRYLIKTRGQQVTLSCSPISGHRSVSWYQQTPGQGLQFLFEYFSETQRNKGNFPGRFSGRQFSNSRSEMNVSTLELGDSALYLCASSLGQGSDTQYFGPGTRLTVL.

The chain combines TRBV3-1 (or the pseudogene TRBV3-2) with TRBJ2-2; D unclear. The length of the CDR3 is 16 residues. CDR1 and CDR2 from the germline V gene are LGHDT and YNNKEL (reference sequence). V shed 4 bases and J shed 4 bases, with 16 bases lying between them. The CDR3 loop reads CASSRSVPEFTGELFF. The CDR3 coding sequence is TGTGCCAGCAGCCGAAGTGTGCCAGAGTTCACCGGGGAGCTGTTTTTT.

This chain uses TRBV7-8 with TRBJ2-2; the D gene is possibly TRBD2 (7 bases). The germline V gene has CDR1 SGHVS and CDR2 FQNEAQ. There are 16 residues in the CDR3. V was cut by 8 bases and J by 5 bases, with 21 bases left in between. The CDR3, as DNA: TGTGCCAGCTACCAAATGGGGGGGCTAGGGACCGGGGAGCTGTTTTTT. Residues: CASYQMGGLGTGELFF.

This clone was counted a few times. V is TRBV28 and J is TRBJ2-1, with 10 bases matching TRBD2. CDR3 length equals 20 residues. The germline V gene has CDR1 MDHEN and CDR2 SYDVKM. V was clipped by 5 bases and J by 1 base; unmatched bases: 17. CDR3 region: CASSDPGTSVTFGSYNEQFF. As DNA, the CDR3 is TGTGCCAGCAGTGACCCCGGGACTAGCGTCACATTCGGGTCCTACAATGAGCAGTTCTTC.

This clone showed up just a few times. The rearrangement joins TRBV2 to TRBJ2-3; no reliable D call. Looked up from germline, CDR1 is SNHLY and CDR2 is FYNNEI. CDR3 length equals 13 residues. V lost 2 bases, J lost 3 bases, and 6 bases lay in between. In nucleotides, the CDR3 is TGTGCCAGCAGTGAATTCTCGACAGATACGCAGTATTTT. Translation gives CASSEFSTDTQYF.

This sequence joins TRBV4-2 and TRBJ2-5; 7 bases fit TRBD1. The CDR3 loop spans 14 amino acids. CDR1 and CDR2 from the germline V gene are LGHNA and YNFKEQ. Trimming took 1 base from V and 5 from J; bases not matched to a gene: 4. Here the CDR3 DNA reads TGTGCCAGCAGCCAAGGTACAGGGGCTGAGACCCAGTACTTC. Amino acids: CASSQGTGAETQYF.

The rearrangement uses TRBV20-1 and TRBJ2-3; 10 positions agree with TRBD2. The V gene end was trimmed by 3 bases and the J gene end by 6 bases; junction bases not matched to a gene: 9. Germline V lookup: CDR1 DFQATT, CDR2 SNEGSKA (reference sequence). This CDR3 spans 15 amino acids. As DNA, the CDR3 is TGCAGTGCTAGTTTAGCGGGGGGTGGTTCGGATACGCAGTATTTT. Protein product: CSASLAGGGSDTQYF.

This clone showed up just a few times. The V and J genes are TRBV10-1 and TRBJ2-2; D is perhaps TRBD2 (6 bases). The CDR3 consists of 17 residues. V lost 6 bases to trimming and J lost 4 bases, with 21 bases between them. Germline-derived CDR1 and CDR2 are WNHNN and SYGVQD (reference sequence). CDR3 coding DNA: TGCGCCAGCAGCCAAACATCCGGGACTTCCCTCACCGGGGAGCTGTTTTTT. Encoded protein: CASSQTSGTSLTGELFF.

The chain is built from TRBV5-1 and TRBJ2-5; the match to TRBD2 covers 8 bases. With 1 base clipped from V and 1 base from J, the junction kept 3 bases outside the gene matches. CDR1 is SGHRS and CDR2 is YFSETQ in the germline V gene. The CDR3 is 15 residues long. This chain's CDR3 is CASSLWAGGQETQYF. The CDR3 nucleotides read TGCGCCAGCAGCTTGTGGGCGGGGGGCCAAGAGACCCAGTACTTC.

The gene calls are TRBV15 and TRBJ1-4, with 7 bases aligning to TRBD1. Trimming at V came to 3 bases and at J to 5 bases, leaving 6 bases not matched to a gene. This CDR3 is 15 amino acids long. Per germline, CDR1 LNHNV and CDR2 YYDKDF (reference sequence). The CDR3 sequence is CATSRKDRRNEKLFF. The CDR3 nucleotides read TGTGCCACCAGCAGGAAGGACAGGAGAAATGAAAAACTGTTTTTT.

This clone occurred a few times. The gene calls are TRBV29-1 and TRBJ1-5, with 7 bases lining up with TRBD1. V lost 4 bases to trimming and J lost 4 bases; unmatched junction nucleotides: 1. Germline V gene lookup returns CDR1 SQVTM and CDR2 ANQGSEA. There are 12 residues in the CDR3. CDR3 sequence reads: CSVGQGNQPQHF. Written as DNA, the CDR3 is TGCAGCGTTGGACAGGGTAATCAGCCCCAGCATTTT.

This chain connects TRBV7-9 to TRBJ2-5, with TRBD2 identical over 11 bases. J gave up 1 base and V 5 bases, and 6 bases lay outside the gene matches. CDR3 length equals 16 residues. The germline gives CDR1 SEHNR, CDR2 FQNEAQ (reference sequence). CDR3 in amino acids: CASSVSGGAFQETQYF. DNA of the CDR3: TGTGCCAGCAGCGTTAGCGGGGGGGCCTTCCAAGAGACCCAGTACTTC.

This clone was seen a handful of times. V usage is TRBV7-2 and J usage is TRBJ2-3; D uncertain. Deletions cut 8 bases from V and 5 bases from J, with 11 bases between. CDR3 length: 12 amino acids. The V gene's germline CDR1 is SGHTA and CDR2 FQGNSA. DNA for the CDR3: TGTGCCAGCGGCCTCTTGAGAGATACGCAGTATTTT. Translating gives CASGLLRDTQYF.

This chain links TRBV6-2 or TRBV6-3 with TRBJ2-3; D is uncertain. The CDR3 has 12 amino acids. V was pared by 5 bases and J by 4 bases, with 7 bases between. Germline CDR1 MNHEY, CDR2 SVGEGT. The CDR3 region has the DNA TGTGCCAGCAGTCTTAGCTCAGATACGCAGTATTTT. Its protein is CASSLSSDTQYF.